The sequence of this T cell receptor beta chain was determined in a study of response to subunit inactivated influenza vaccine. From the RT-PCR reads, TCRdb called clonotypes with MiXCR, one entry per CDR3 protein. Of over 150,000 distinct CDR3 sequences in the sample, about a tenth were seen once. The germline CDR1 and CDR2 sequences are MGHRA and YSYEKL. The ends were cut back, 1 base at V and 0 bases at J, with 10 bases in the middle. The CDR3 has 16 amino acids. The sequence was obtained from a man aged 45 to 65 who received an inactivated influenza vaccine. The V and J genes are TRBV4-1 and TRBJ1-5, with D possibly TRBD1 on 6 matching bases. The sample here was non-naive T cells sorted from PBMCs, taken 45 days after vaccination. The CDR3 nucleotides read TGCGCCAGCAGCCAAGGAGGGACACATAGCAATCAGCCCCAGCATTTT. Protein sequence: CASSQGGTHSNQPQHF.